Listed here are 29 T cell receptor beta chains from one sample, sequenced in a study of blood T cell repertoires in COVID-19. Sequencing was performed with immunoSEQ multiplex PCR; in TCRdb, only in-frame clones are kept and a portion is missing. The table lists 200,000 or so clones, 88% of them singletons, with approximately 2.7% in the top ten. Sequencing was done on a sample of PBMCs or T cells enriched from blood (not recorded which). These TCRs come from a woman under 40 who had recovered from COVID-19.

The chain couples TRBV12-5 to TRBJ1-4; no firm D call. The germline CDR1 and CDR2 sequences are LGHNT and FRNRAP. The CDR3 is 14 amino acids. V dropped 6 bases and J dropped 8 bases, with 16 bases sitting between them. CDR3 loop: CASGAGWGREKLFF. In DNA, the CDR3 is TGTGCTAGTGGGGCGGGATGGGGTCGCGAAAAACTGTTTTTT. Full variable domain (rest looked up from reference TRBV12-5 and TRBJ1-4): DARVTQTPRHKVTEMGQEVTMRCQPILGHNTVFWYRQTMMQGLELLAYFRNRAPLDDSGMPKDRFSAEMPDATLATLKIQPSEPRDSAVYFCASGAGWGREKLFFGSGTQLSVL.

The V gene is TRBV2, the J gene TRBJ2-3; a possible D gene is TRBD2 (5 bases). The CDR3 runs to 14 residues. The V end was cut by 7 bases, the J end by 0 bases, with 11 bases between. The V gene's germline CDR1 is SNHLY and CDR2 FYNNEI. CDR3 nucleotide sequence: TGTGCCAGCACAGAGCGGACTAGCACAGATACGCAGTATTTT. Its protein product is CASTERTSTDTQYF.

The rearrangement uses TRBV19 and TRBJ1-5; a possible D gene is TRBD1 (5 bases). Trimming shortened V by 3 bases and J by 8 bases, and 17 bases separated the two germline ends. Per germline, CDR1 LNHDA and CDR2 SQIVND (reference sequence). CDR3 length: 15 amino acids. The CDR3 loop reads CASSMSGGPREPQHF. The CDR3 region has the DNA TGTGCCAGTAGTATGTCCGGGGGTCCCCGGGAGCCCCAGCATTTT.

The chain has TRBV7-6 and TRBJ2-5; 8 nucleotides agree with TRBD1. CDR3 size: 16 residues. V was clipped by 5 bases and J by 1 base; unmatched bases: 9. Germline V gene data show CDR1 as SGHVS and CDR2 as FNYEAQ. The CDR3, as DNA: TGTGCCAGCAGCGGCGGGGACAGGCAGTCCCAAGAGACCCAGTACTTC. Its protein is CASSGGDRQSQETQYF.

The rearrangement joins TRBV12-5 to TRBJ1-2; 9 bases line up with TRBD1. Germline CDR1 reads LGHNT; CDR2 reads FRNRAP. V gave up 1 base and J gave up 5 bases; unmatched junction bases: 2. The CDR3 is 14 residues long. The CDR3, as DNA: TGTGCTAGTGGTTTGGGGACAGGGGCGTATGGCTACACCTTC. This translates into CASGLGTGAYGYTF.

This chain connects TRBV14 to TRBJ1-3, with D perhaps TRBD1 (6 bases). The length of the CDR3 is 16 residues. Germline assignment: CDR1 SGHDN and CDR2 FVKESK. Between the trimmed V and J ends, which lost 4 bases and 1 base, there was a span of 14 bases. The CDR3 DNA is TGTGCCAGCAGCCTTCTAAGGGGGTTATCTGGAAACACCATATATTTT. It specifies CASSLLRGLSGNTIYF.

The V call is TRBV7-3, the J call TRBJ2-3; no clear D gene. The CDR3 length is 15 residues. Trimming pared 5 bases from V and 0 bases from J, leaving 12 bases between. Germline CDR1 SGHTA, CDR2 FQGTGA. The CDR3 DNA follows: TGTGCCAGCAGCCTAAGTATTACTAGCACAGATACGCAGTATTTT. This sequence encodes CASSLSITSTDTQYF.

The V and J genes are TRBV5-1 and TRBJ2-7, with a tentative D call TRBD1 (5 bases). The CDR3 consists of 15 residues. V was clipped by 3 bases and J by 4 bases, with 17 bases between them. Germline V CDR1 and CDR2: SGHRS, YFSETQ. The CDR3 loop is CASSSEQVPGYEQYF. In DNA, the CDR3 is TGCGCCAGCAGCTCCGAACAGGTCCCCGGGTACGAGCAGTACTTC.

CDR3 sequence: CASSIGGTVTNEKLFF. Here the CDR3 DNA reads TGTGCCAGTAGTATAGGAGGGACAGTGACTAATGAAAAACTGTTTTTT. This sequence joins TRBV19 and TRBJ1-4, with 7 bases that match TRBD1. Losses at the gene ends were 1 base for V and 2 bases for J; bases not matched to a gene: 4. The CDR3 sequence is 16 residues long. Looked up from germline, CDR1 is LNHDA and CDR2 is SQIVND (reference sequence).

This rearrangement joins TRBV5-5 to TRBJ2-5; 10 positions match TRBD1. The germline CDR1 and CDR2 sequences are SGHKS and YYEKEE (reference sequence). The V and J ends lost 0 bases and 3 bases, in that order; junction bases with no gene match: 5. The CDR3 runs to 16 residues. The CDR3 protein is CASSLGGTGVEETQYF. CDR3 coding DNA: TGTGCCAGCAGCTTGGGAGGGACAGGGGTGGAAGAGACCCAGTACTTC.

V gene TRBV5-1 combines with J gene TRBJ2-5, with 9 bases lining up with TRBD2. Germline V gene sequence: CDR1 SGHRS, CDR2 YFSETQ. The CDR3 is 16 amino acids. The junction had 8 bases not matched to a gene; V was cut back by 0 bases and J by 5 bases. The CDR3 region is CASSLEASGEGETQYF. The CDR3 DNA reads TGCGCCAGCAGCTTGGAGGCTAGCGGGGAAGGGGAGACCCAGTACTTC.

The chain is built from TRBV7-9 and TRBJ1-1, with a weak D call TRBD1 (5 bases). Germline V lookup: CDR1 SEHNR, CDR2 FQNEAQ (reference sequence). Trimming took 5 bases from V and 6 from J, leaving 10 bases between them. The CDR3 runs 12 residues. CDR3 protein: CASSGGTPEAFF. CDR3 nucleotide sequence: TGTGCCAGCAGCGGCGGGACCCCTGAAGCTTTCTTT.

This clone occurred once. The chain employs TRBV19 and TRBJ1-2, with D hard to call. The CDR3 runs to 13 residues. CDR1 LNHDA and CDR2 SQIVND come from the germline V gene (reference sequence). Between the trimmed V and J ends, which lost 3 bases and 4 bases, there was a span of 9 bases. CDR3 sequence (DNA): TGTGCCAGTAGTATGCGGGCCTCCTATGGCTACACCTTC. Amino acid sequence: CASSMRASYGYTF.

This sequence joins TRBV13 and TRBJ1-2; D ambiguous. The CDR3 extends over 14 amino acids. The V end was cut by 3 bases, the J end by 3 bases, with 11 bases between. CDR1 is PRHDT, CDR2 FYEKMQ, per germline (reference sequence). The CDR3 coding sequence is TGTGCCAGCAGCTTGGTAGCCGGGGACTATGGCTACACCTTC. It encodes CASSLVAGDYGYTF.

This chain connects TRBV14 to TRBJ1-2, with TRBD1 identical over 10 bases. The germline V gene encodes CDR1 SGHDN and CDR2 FVKESK. Trimming cost V 4 bases and J 5 bases; bases outside gene matches: 4. The CDR3 runs 14 residues. The CDR3 loop reads CASSPTGGEYGYTF. CDR3 coding DNA: TGTGCCAGCAGCCCGACAGGGGGCGAGTATGGCTACACCTTC.

The V call is TRBV19, the J call TRBJ1-3; D is unresolved. CDR3 length: 16 amino acids. Per germline, CDR1 LNHDA and CDR2 SQIVND (reference sequence). V was cut by 3 bases and J by 0 bases, with 12 bases left in between. The CDR3 DNA reads TGTGCCAGTAGTATGGTGCGGGGAAACTCTGGAAACACCATATATTTT. Translated: CASSMVRGNSGNTIYF.

As concerns this clone: The CDR3 does not close with the conserved phenylalanine or tryptophan, likely indicating a read error. It is unclear where the CDR3 begins or ends on the DNA, so no DNA is shown, and the CDR3 is as TCRdb lists it. The chain's CDR3 is CATRDRGFPI. V usage is TRBV25-1 and J usage is TRBJ1-5; TRBD1, the D gene given by the table, was not confirmed from the DNA. The CDR3 region is 10 residues in length, termini included. Germline V gene sequence: CDR1 MGHDK, CDR2 SYGVNS.

This rearrangement joins TRBV18 to TRBJ1-3, with D possibly matching TRBD1 (6 bases). Per germline, CDR1 KGHSH and CDR2 LQKENI. The CDR3 runs 15 residues. V lost 4 bases and J lost 0, with 10 bases in between. CDR3 nucleotides: TGTGCCAGCTCACTTGGACAGATCTCTGGAAACACCATATATTTT. Its protein is CASSLGQISGNTIYF.

The rearrangement joins TRBV29-1 to TRBJ1-1, with TRBD1 identical over 7 bases. The CDR3 loop spans 11 amino acids. Germline CDR1 SQVTM, CDR2 ANQGSEA. Here the CDR3 DNA reads TGCACCGGACAGGAGAACACTGAAGCTTTCTTT. Its protein is CTGQENTEAFF.

The CDR3 is CASSLSGTGAALGGYTF. In DNA form, the CDR3 reads TGCGCCAGCAGCCTCTCCGGGACAGGGGCGGCCCTAGGTGGCTACACCTTC. The chain has TRBV5-1 and TRBJ1-2, with 10 bases matching TRBD1. V lost 4 bases and J lost 7; bases outside the gene matches: 16. The CDR3 loop spans 17 amino acids. CDR1 and CDR2 from the germline V gene are SGHRS and YFSETQ.

The V call is TRBV7-9, the J call TRBJ1-5; D is undetermined. Germline V gives CDR1 SEHNR, CDR2 FQNEAQ (reference sequence). The V and J ends lost 1 base and 0 bases respectively, with 16 bases between them. The CDR3 is 18 amino acids. The CDR3 DNA follows: TGTGCCAGCAGCTTAGGGCGTCTGGGCGACCTTAGCAATCAGCCCCAGCATTTT. Translated: CASSLGRLGDLSNQPQHF.

This clone has more than one count but fewer than ten. J is TRBJ1-2 and V is TRBV5-4; D unclear. With 0 bases removed from V and 2 bases from J, the gap between germline ends came to 11 bases. Per the germline V gene, CDR1 is SGHNT and CDR2 is YYREEE (reference sequence). The CDR3 consists of 15 residues. Here the CDR3 DNA reads TGTGCCAGCAGCTTGGAGATAGACTTAAACTATGGCTACACCTTC. This gives the protein CASSLEIDLNYGYTF.

The chain joins TRBV5-1 to TRBJ2-3; 7 bases fit TRBD1. J was trimmed by 6 bases and V by 4 bases; bases with no gene match: 5. CDR3 size: 13 residues. Looked up from germline, CDR1 is SGHRS and CDR2 is YFSETQ. CDR3 protein: CASSVTGADTQYF. CDR3 in DNA: TGCGCCAGCAGCGTAACAGGGGCGGATACGCAGTATTTT.

The chain carries TRBV7-2 and TRBJ2-4; 7 bases fit TRBD2. Germline lookup yields CDR1 SGHTA and CDR2 FQGNSA. V lost 2 bases to trimming and J lost 8 bases; unmatched junction nucleotides: 3. The CDR3 has 13 residues. This CDR3 reads CASSLQGGDIQYF. CDR3 in DNA: TGTGCCAGCAGCTTACAGGGAGGGGACATTCAGTACTTC.

The rearrangement joins TRBV4-3 to TRBJ1-6; D is unclear. The germline V gene encodes CDR1 LGHNA and CDR2 YSLEER. CDR3 length: 15 amino acids. Trimming stripped 3 bases from V and 8 bases from J, with 14 bases between. In DNA, the CDR3 is TGCGCCAGCAGCCAGGCGGGAGGACGTGATTCACCCCTCCACTTT. It codes for CASSQAGGRDSPLHF.

This clone was seen more than once but under ten times. The chain combines TRBV9 with TRBJ1-2, with a possible D match to TRBD1 (6 bases). This CDR3 spans 15 amino acids. V lost 4 bases, J lost 5 bases, and 18 bases lay in between. Germline V gene lookup returns CDR1 SGDLS and CDR2 YYNGEE. The CDR3 DNA reads as TGTGCCAGCAGCCCCCGTCAGGGGCAGGGGTATGGCTACACCTTC. It yields the protein CASSPRQGQGYGYTF. The full variable domain, rest sourced from reference TRBV9 and TRBJ1-2, is DSGVTQTPKHLITATGQRVTLRCSPRSGDLSVYWYQQSLDQGLQFLIQYYNGEERAKGNILERFSAQQFPDLHSELNLSSLELGDSALYFCASSPRQGQGYGYTFGSGTRLTVV.

The chain couples TRBV11-2 to TRBJ1-6; D remains ambiguous. Germline CDR1 reads SGHAT; CDR2 reads FQNNGV. V lost 7 bases, J lost 9 bases, and 22 bases lay in between. The CDR3 runs 16 residues. The CDR3 protein is CASNTFKRHTRSPLHF. The CDR3 DNA follows: TGTGCCAGCAACACCTTTAAAAGACATACACGTTCACCCCTCCACTTT.

The chain is built from TRBV7-2 and TRBJ1-4; TRBD1 might be the D (6 bases). The CDR3 runs to 14 residues. Trimming shortened V by 3 bases and J by 8 bases, and 13 bases separated the two germline ends. From germline, CDR1 is SGHTA and CDR2 FQGNSA. The CDR3 protein is CASSFQGRAEKLFF. CDR3 coding DNA: TGTGCCAGCAGCTTCCAGGGGAGGGCCGAAAAACTGTTTTTT.

The chain joins TRBV5-5 to TRBJ2-7; 10 bases fit TRBD2. Germline CDR1 reads SGHKS; CDR2 reads YYEKEE (reference sequence). The CDR3 runs to 14 residues. Trimming took 4 bases from V and 6 from J; bases not matched to a gene: 7. The CDR3 loop is CASSVLSGGLEQYF. In nucleotides, the CDR3 is TGTGCCAGCAGCGTCCTTAGCGGGGGGCTCGAGCAGTACTTC. Full variable domain (remainder filled in from reference TRBV5-5 and TRBJ2-7): DAGVTQSPTHLIKTRGQQVTLRCSPISGHKSVSWYQQVLGQGPQFIFQYYEKEERGRGNFPDRFSARQFPNYSSELNVNALLLGDSALYLCASSVLSGGLEQYFGPGTRLTVT.